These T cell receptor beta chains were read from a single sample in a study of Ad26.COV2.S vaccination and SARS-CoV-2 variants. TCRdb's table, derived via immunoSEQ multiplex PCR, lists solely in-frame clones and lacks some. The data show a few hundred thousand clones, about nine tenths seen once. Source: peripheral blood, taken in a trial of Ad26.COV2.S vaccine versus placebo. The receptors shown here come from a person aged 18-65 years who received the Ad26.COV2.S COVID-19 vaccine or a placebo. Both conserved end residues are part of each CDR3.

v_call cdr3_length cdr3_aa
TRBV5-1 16 CASSPVAGAGGYGYTF
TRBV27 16 CASSLVEAQSNQPQHF
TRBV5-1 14 CASSLDQTGYGYTF
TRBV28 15 CASSSAGRPQETQYF
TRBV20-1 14 CSASDTGWMDEQFF
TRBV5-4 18 CASSGDRFGSKSNTEAFF
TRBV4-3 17 CASSQLYTAGGNQPQHF
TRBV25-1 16 CASSDGGKLAPYEQYF
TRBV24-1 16 CATSDPRQGLYNEQFF
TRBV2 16 CASSGPQGSGANVLTF
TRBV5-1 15 CASSHWTGGDNEQFF
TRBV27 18 CASSFRQGARGGANVLTF
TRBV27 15 CASSPGPIIYYGYTF
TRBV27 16 CASSSVLAQGQDGYTF
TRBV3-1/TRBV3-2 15 CASSQAGGVNQPQHF